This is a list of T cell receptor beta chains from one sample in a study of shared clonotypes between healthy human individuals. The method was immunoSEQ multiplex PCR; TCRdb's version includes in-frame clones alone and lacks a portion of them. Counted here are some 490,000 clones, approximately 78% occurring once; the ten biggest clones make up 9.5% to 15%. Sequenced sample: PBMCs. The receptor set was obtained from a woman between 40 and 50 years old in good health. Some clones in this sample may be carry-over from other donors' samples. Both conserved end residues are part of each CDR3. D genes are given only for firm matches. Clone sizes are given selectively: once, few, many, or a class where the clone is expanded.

CDR3aa: CASSGGLAGGYYEQYF
CDR3nt: TGTGCCAGCAGTGGGGGCTTAGCGGGAGGGTACTACGAGCAGTACTTC
j_gene: TRBJ2-7
d_gene: TRBD2
v_gene: TRBV2
abundance: .

CDR3aa: CASSPRSSGGEQFF
CDR3nt: TGTGCCAGCAGCCCCCGATCTAGCGGCGGTGAGCAGTTCTTC
j_gene: TRBJ2-1
d_gene: TRBD2
v_gene: TRBV11-2
abundance: .

CDR3aa: CASSLEGQNYGYTF
CDR3nt: TGCGCCAGCAGCTTGGAGGGACAGAACTATGGCTACACCTTC
j_gene: TRBJ1-2
d_gene: TRBD1
v_gene: TRBV5-1
abundance: .

CDR3aa: CASSPVGGTNTGELFF
CDR3nt: TGCGCCAGCAGCCCGGTCGGGGGTACGAACACCGGGGAGCTGTTTTTT
j_gene: TRBJ2-2
d_gene: .
v_gene: TRBV5-1
abundance: .

CDR3aa: CASSEALRRDQPQHF
CDR3nt: TGTGCCAGCAGTGAAGCGCTTCGAAGGGATCAGCCCCAGCATTTT
j_gene: TRBJ1-5
d_gene: .
v_gene: TRBV6-1
abundance: .

CDR3aa: CASSTGLTPGEQYF
CDR3nt: TGTGCCAGCAGCACGGGACTGACCCCGGGGGAGCAGTACTTC
j_gene: TRBJ2-7
d_gene: .
v_gene: TRBV5-5
abundance: .

CDR3aa: CASSLSPGTEAFF
CDR3nt: TGTGCCAGCAGCTTAAGCCCGGGGACAGAAGCTTTCTTT
j_gene: TRBJ1-1
d_gene: .
v_gene: TRBV7-3
abundance: many

CDR3aa: CASSVGRGTEAFF
CDR3nt: TGTGCCAGCAGCGTAGGAAGAGGCACTGAAGCTTTCTTT
j_gene: TRBJ1-1
d_gene: .
v_gene: TRBV9
abundance: many

CDR3aa: CASSELGRAIYGYTF
CDR3nt: TGTGCCAGCAGTGAGTTGGGCAGGGCCATCTATGGCTACACCTTC
j_gene: TRBJ1-2
d_gene: .
v_gene: TRBV2
abundance: .

CDR3aa: CASRGYRGGPGELFF
CDR3nt: TGTGCCAGTAGAGGCTACAGGGGGGGGCCCGGGGAGCTGTTTTTT
j_gene: TRBJ2-2
d_gene: .
v_gene: TRBV19
abundance: .

CDR3aa: CASSAPGGEQYF
CDR3nt: TGTGCCAGCAGTGCCCCAGGGGGCGAGCAGTACTTC
j_gene: TRBJ2-7
d_gene: TRBD1
v_gene: TRBV2
abundance: .

CDR3aa: CASSFQTDTQYF
CDR3nt: TGTGCCAGCAGCTTCCAGACAGATACGCAGTATTTT
j_gene: TRBJ2-3
d_gene: .
v_gene: TRBV5-5
abundance: .

CDR3aa: CAWSGGLLTDTQYF
CDR3nt: TGTGCCTGGAGTGGAGGGCTGTTGACAGATACGCAGTATTTT
j_gene: TRBJ2-3
d_gene: .
v_gene: TRBV30
abundance: .

CDR3aa: CASSHDALAAYEQYF
CDR3nt: TGTGCCAGCAGCCACGACGCACTAGCGGCATACGAGCAGTACTTC
j_gene: TRBJ2-7
d_gene: TRBD2
v_gene: TRBV4-2
abundance: once

CDR3aa: CASSLLGQGRSQPQHF
CDR3nt: TGTGCCAGCAGTTTATTAGGCCAGGGTAGAAGTCAGCCCCAGCATTTT
j_gene: TRBJ1-5
d_gene: .
v_gene: TRBV28
abundance: .

CDR3aa: CASSVGLGAGFNHEQYF
CDR3nt: TGTGCCAGCAGCGTAGGTTTGGGGGCGGGATTCAACCACGAGCAGTACTTC
j_gene: TRBJ2-7
d_gene: .
v_gene: TRBV9
abundance: .

CDR3aa: CASSPRALPGGTEAFF
CDR3nt: TGTGCCAGCTCACCACGCGCACTACCGGGGGGCACTGAAGCTTTCTTT
j_gene: TRBJ1-1
d_gene: .
v_gene: TRBV18
abundance: .

CDR3aa: CASSEAGGDTGELFF
CDR3nt: TGTGCCAGCAGTGAGGCGGGAGGGGACACCGGGGAGCTGTTTTTT
j_gene: TRBJ2-2
d_gene: TRBD2
v_gene: TRBV25-1
abundance: .

CDR3aa: CASSQELRFPYEQYF
CDR3nt: TGCGCCAGCAGCCAAGAGCTGAGGTTCCCCTACGAGCAGTACTTC
j_gene: TRBJ2-7
d_gene: .
v_gene: TRBV4-3
abundance: .

CDR3aa: CASSRLSGGNQETQYF
CDR3nt: TGTGCCAGCAGCCGATTGTCAGGGGGCAACCAAGAGACCCAGTACTTC
j_gene: TRBJ2-5
d_gene: TRBD1
v_gene: TRBV5-5
abundance: .

CDR3aa: CASSLTGVISYNEQFF
CDR3nt: TGTGCCAGCAGCTTAACCGGGGTGATATCCTACAATGAGCAGTTCTTC
j_gene: TRBJ2-1
d_gene: .
v_gene: TRBV7-2
abundance: .

CDR3aa: CASSLAVGTLSYEQYF
CDR3nt: TGTGCCAGCAGCTTAGCGGTGGGGACCTTATCCTACGAGCAGTACTTC
j_gene: TRBJ2-7
d_gene: .
v_gene: TRBV7-9
abundance: .

CDR3aa: CASSISGTGPYEQYF
CDR3nt: TGTGCCAGCAGCATATCCGGGACAGGACCTTACGAGCAGTACTTC
j_gene: TRBJ2-7
d_gene: TRBD1
v_gene: TRBV7-3
abundance: .

CDR3aa: CASSFHGTGTYEQYF
CDR3nt: TGTGCCAGCAGTTTCCACGGGACAGGGACCTACGAGCAGTACTTC
j_gene: TRBJ2-7
d_gene: TRBD1
v_gene: TRBV6-5
abundance: .

CDR3aa: CASSTREAPLYEQYF
CDR3nt: TGTGCCAGCAGTACACGGGAGGCGCCCCTCTACGAGCAGTACTTC
j_gene: TRBJ2-7
d_gene: TRBD2
v_gene: TRBV6-5
abundance: .

CDR3aa: CASSYRAGGLETQYF
CDR3nt: TGTGCCAGCAGTTACAGGGCGGGAGGGTTGGAGACCCAGTACTTC
j_gene: TRBJ2-5
d_gene: TRBD2
v_gene: TRBV6-5
abundance: few

CDR3aa: CASRTGTDTQYF
CDR3nt: TGTGCCAGCAGGACCGGCACAGATACGCAGTATTTT
j_gene: TRBJ2-3
d_gene: .
v_gene: TRBV6-5
abundance: .

CDR3aa: CASSLLAGVEEQFF
CDR3nt: TGTGCCAGCAGTCTACTAGCGGGAGTTGAGGAGCAGTTCTTC
j_gene: TRBJ2-1
d_gene: TRBD2
v_gene: TRBV28
abundance: .

CDR3aa: CASSLNRDGHEQYF
CDR3nt: TGTGCCAGCAGTTTAAACCGGGACGGCCACGAGCAGTACTTC
j_gene: TRBJ2-7
d_gene: .
v_gene: TRBV27
abundance: .

CDR3aa: CASSPRGVSYNEQFF
CDR3nt: TGTGCCAGCAGTCCCAGGGGCGTGTCCTACAATGAGCAGTTCTTC
j_gene: TRBJ2-1
d_gene: .
v_gene: TRBV28
abundance: .

CDR3aa: CASSQRALSNQPQHF
CDR3nt: TGCGCCAGCAGCCAGAGGGCCCTAAGCAATCAGCCCCAGCATTTT
j_gene: TRBJ1-5
d_gene: .
v_gene: TRBV4-1
abundance: once

CDR3aa: CASSLAGGNTEAFF
CDR3nt: TGTGCCAGCAGCTTAGCCGGAGGGAACACTGAAGCTTTCTTT
j_gene: TRBJ1-1
d_gene: .
v_gene: TRBV11-2
abundance: .

CDR3aa: CASSQVVHAQETQYF
CDR3nt: TGCGCCAGCAGCCAAGTTGTCCACGCTCAAGAGACCCAGTACTTC
j_gene: TRBJ2-5
d_gene: .
v_gene: TRBV4-3
abundance: .

CDR3aa: CASSVHRGLRGTEAFF
CDR3nt: TGTGCCAGCAGTGTACACAGGGGGCTCAGGGGAACTGAAGCTTTCTTT
j_gene: TRBJ1-1
d_gene: TRBD1
v_gene: TRBV27
abundance: .

CDR3aa: CASSSDRGRTYEQYF
CDR3nt: TGTGCCAGCAGCTCAGACAGGGGGCGCACCTACGAGCAGTACTTC
j_gene: TRBJ2-7
d_gene: TRBD1
v_gene: TRBV7-9
abundance: .

CDR3aa: CASSLVGGGRGNTIYF
CDR3nt: TGCGCCAGCAGCTTGGTAGGAGGGGGCAGAGGAAACACCATATATTTT
j_gene: TRBJ1-3
d_gene: TRBD1
v_gene: TRBV5-1
abundance: .

CDR3aa: CASSKTIDRDQETQYF
CDR3nt: TGTGCCAGCAGCAAGACCATTGACAGGGACCAAGAGACCCAGTACTTC
j_gene: TRBJ2-5
d_gene: TRBD1
v_gene: TRBV7-9
abundance: .

CDR3aa: CATGQPASNSPLHF
CDR3nt: TGTGCCACCGGACAGCCGGCAAGTAATTCACCCCTCCACTTT
j_gene: TRBJ1-6
d_gene: .
v_gene: TRBV19
abundance: .

CDR3aa: CSVLEQGAVGYTF
CDR3nt: TGCAGCGTGTTAGAACAGGGGGCCGTGGGCTACACCTTC
j_gene: TRBJ1-2
d_gene: TRBD1
v_gene: TRBV29-1
abundance: few

CDR3aa: CASSIAGFQYNEQFF
CDR3nt: TGTGCCAGTAGTATCGCGGGGTTCCAATACAATGAGCAGTTCTTC
j_gene: TRBJ2-1
d_gene: .
v_gene: TRBV19
abundance: .

CDR3aa: CSATGPMEQFF
CDR3nt: TGCAGTGCTACGGGACCCATGGAGCAGTTCTTC
j_gene: TRBJ2-1
d_gene: .
v_gene: TRBV20-1
abundance: .

CDR3aa: CASSQLGRGGSNPQNTEAFF
CDR3nt: TGTGCCAGCAGCCAACTCGGGAGGGGCGGCTCAAACCCTCAGAACACTGAAGCTTTCTTT
j_gene: TRBJ1-1
d_gene: .
v_gene: TRBV4-2
abundance: many

CDR3aa: CAWSRDRLDQPQHF
CDR3nt: TGTGCCTGGTCACGGGACAGGTTGGATCAGCCCCAGCATTTT
j_gene: TRBJ1-5
d_gene: TRBD1
v_gene: TRBV30
abundance: few

CDR3aa: CASSLSGGFSYEQYF
CDR3nt: TGTGCCAGCAGCTTATCTGGGGGATTCTCCTACGAGCAGTACTTC
j_gene: TRBJ2-7
d_gene: .
v_gene: TRBV7-9
abundance: many

CDR3aa: CSVERETIQYF
CDR3nt: TGCAGCGTTGAGCGGGAGACCATTCAGTACTTC
j_gene: TRBJ2-4
d_gene: TRBD2
v_gene: TRBV29-1
abundance: .

CDR3aa: CASSWGRVPGEQYF
CDR3nt: TGTGCCAGCAGCTGGGGGCGAGTGCCTGGCGAGCAGTACTTC
j_gene: TRBJ2-7
d_gene: .
v_gene: TRBV5-6
abundance: few

CDR3aa: CASSQDETIVGYTF
CDR3nt: TGTGCCAGCAGCCAAGACGAGACGATCGTGGGCTACACCTTC
j_gene: TRBJ1-2
d_gene: .
v_gene: TRBV14
abundance: .

CDR3aa: CASSFRLAVYEQYF
CDR3nt: TGTGCCAGCAGCTTCCGGCTAGCGGTCTACGAGCAGTACTTC
j_gene: TRBJ2-7
d_gene: TRBD2
v_gene: TRBV7-2
abundance: .

CDR3aa: CASSVVAAGDTQYF
CDR3nt: TGTGCCAGCAGTGTTGTGGCGGCCGGGGATACGCAGTATTTT
j_gene: TRBJ2-3
d_gene: .
v_gene: TRBV2
abundance: .

CDR3aa: CASSQEAQTYSSTQYF
CDR3nt: TGCGCCAGCAGCCAAGAGGCGCAGACTTATTCGAGTACGCAGTATTTT
j_gene: TRBJ2-3
d_gene: .
v_gene: TRBV4-1
abundance: .